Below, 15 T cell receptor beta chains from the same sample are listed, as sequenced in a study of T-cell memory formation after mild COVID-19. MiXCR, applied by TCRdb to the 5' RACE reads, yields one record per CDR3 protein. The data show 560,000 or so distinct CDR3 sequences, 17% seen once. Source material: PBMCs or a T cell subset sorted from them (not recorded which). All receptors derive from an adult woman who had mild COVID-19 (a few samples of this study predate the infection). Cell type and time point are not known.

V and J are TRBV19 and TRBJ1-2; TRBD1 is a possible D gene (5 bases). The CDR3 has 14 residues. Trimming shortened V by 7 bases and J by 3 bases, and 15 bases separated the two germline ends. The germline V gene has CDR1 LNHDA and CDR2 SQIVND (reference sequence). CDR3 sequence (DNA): TGTGCCAGTACTCCAGCGGACATCTACTATGGCTACACCTTC. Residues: CASTPADIYYGYTF.

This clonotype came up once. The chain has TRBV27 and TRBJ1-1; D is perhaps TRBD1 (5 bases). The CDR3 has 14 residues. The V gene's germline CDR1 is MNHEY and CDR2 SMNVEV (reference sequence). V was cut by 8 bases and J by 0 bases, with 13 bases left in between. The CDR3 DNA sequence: TGTGCCAGCTCCAGGGTGAGATTGAACACTGAAGCTTTCTTT. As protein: CASSRVRLNTEAFF.

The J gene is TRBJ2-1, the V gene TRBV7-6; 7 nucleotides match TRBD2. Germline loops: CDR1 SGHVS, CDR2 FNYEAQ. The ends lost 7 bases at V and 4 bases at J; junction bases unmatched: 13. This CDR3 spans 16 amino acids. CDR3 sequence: CASTLAGSGGYNEQFF. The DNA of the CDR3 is TGTGCCAGCACCTTGGCAGGGTCCGGGGGGTACAATGAGCAGTTCTTC. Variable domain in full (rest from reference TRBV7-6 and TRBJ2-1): GAGVSQSPRYKVTKRGQDVALRCDPISGHVSLYWYRQALGQGPEFLTYFNYEAQQDKSGLPNDRFSAERPEGSISTLTIQRTEQRDSAMYRCASTLAGSGGYNEQFFGPGTRLTVL.

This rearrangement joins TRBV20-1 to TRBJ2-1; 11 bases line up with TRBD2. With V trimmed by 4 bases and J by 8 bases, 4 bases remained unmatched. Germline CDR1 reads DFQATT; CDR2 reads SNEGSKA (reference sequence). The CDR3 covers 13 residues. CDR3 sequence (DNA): TGCAGTGCTAAAGGACTAGCGGGCCATGAGCAGTTCTTC. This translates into CSAKGLAGHEQFF.

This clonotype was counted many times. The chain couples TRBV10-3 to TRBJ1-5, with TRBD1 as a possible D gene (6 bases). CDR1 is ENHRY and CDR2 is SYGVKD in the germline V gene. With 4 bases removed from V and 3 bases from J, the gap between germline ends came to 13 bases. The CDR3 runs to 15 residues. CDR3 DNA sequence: TGTGCCATCAGTGGTACAGGGTTTTACAATCAGCCCCAGCATTTT. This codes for CAISGTGFYNQPQHF.

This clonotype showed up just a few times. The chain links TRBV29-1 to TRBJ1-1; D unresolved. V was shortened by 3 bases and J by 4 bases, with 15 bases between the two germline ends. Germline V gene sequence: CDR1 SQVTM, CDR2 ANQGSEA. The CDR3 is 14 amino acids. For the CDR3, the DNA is TGCAGCGTTGATGTGAGGGATAAGGGCACTGAAGCTTTCTTT. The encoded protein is CSVDVRDKGTEAFF.

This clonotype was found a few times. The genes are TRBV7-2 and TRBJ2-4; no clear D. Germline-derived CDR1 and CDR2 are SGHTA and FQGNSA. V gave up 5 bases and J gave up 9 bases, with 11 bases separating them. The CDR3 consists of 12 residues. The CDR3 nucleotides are TGTGCCAGCAGCCCACCCTCTCCCATTCAGTACTTC. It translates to CASSPPSPIQYF.

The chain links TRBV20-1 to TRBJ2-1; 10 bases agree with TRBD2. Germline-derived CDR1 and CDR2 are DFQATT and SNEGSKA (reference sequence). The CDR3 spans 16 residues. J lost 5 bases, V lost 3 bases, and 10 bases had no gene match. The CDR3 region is CSARGTSASLNNEQFF. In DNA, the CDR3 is TGCAGTGCTAGGGGGACTAGCGCGAGTCTAAACAATGAGCAGTTCTTC.

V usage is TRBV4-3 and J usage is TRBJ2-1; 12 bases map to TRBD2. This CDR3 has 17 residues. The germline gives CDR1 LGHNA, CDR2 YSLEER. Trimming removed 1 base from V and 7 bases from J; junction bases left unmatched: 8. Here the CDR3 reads CASSQAYATSGSNEQFF. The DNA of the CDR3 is TGCGCCAGCAGCCAAGCTTACGCGACTAGCGGGAGTAATGAGCAGTTCTTC.

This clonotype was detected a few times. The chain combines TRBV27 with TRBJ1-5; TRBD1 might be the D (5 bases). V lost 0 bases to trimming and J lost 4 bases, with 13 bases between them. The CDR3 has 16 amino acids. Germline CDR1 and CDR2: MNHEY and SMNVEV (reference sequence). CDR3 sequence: CASSLSGTVGNQPQHF. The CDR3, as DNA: TGTGCCAGCAGTTTATCGGGGACGGTGGGGAATCAGCCCCAGCATTTT.

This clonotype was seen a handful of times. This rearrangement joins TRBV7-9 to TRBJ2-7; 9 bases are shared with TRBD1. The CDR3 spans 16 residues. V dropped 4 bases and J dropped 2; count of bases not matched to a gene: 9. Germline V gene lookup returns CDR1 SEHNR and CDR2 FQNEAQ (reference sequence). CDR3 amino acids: CASSSNSGTGTYEQYF. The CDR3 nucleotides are TGTGCCAGCAGCTCCAATTCCGGGACAGGGACCTACGAGCAGTACTTC.

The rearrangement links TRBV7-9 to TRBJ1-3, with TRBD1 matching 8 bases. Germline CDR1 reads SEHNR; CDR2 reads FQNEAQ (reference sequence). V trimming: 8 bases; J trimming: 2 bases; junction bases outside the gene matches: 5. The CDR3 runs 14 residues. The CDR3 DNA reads TGTGCCAGCGGGATACAGGGGGCTGGAAACACCATATATTTT. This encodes CASGIQGAGNTIYF.

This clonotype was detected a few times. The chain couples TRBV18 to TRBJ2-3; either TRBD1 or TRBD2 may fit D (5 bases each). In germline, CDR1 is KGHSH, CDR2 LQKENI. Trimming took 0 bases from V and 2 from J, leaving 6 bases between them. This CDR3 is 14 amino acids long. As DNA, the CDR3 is TGTGCCAGCTCACCACCGGGGGACACAGATACGCAGTATTTT. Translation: CASSPPGDTDTQYF.

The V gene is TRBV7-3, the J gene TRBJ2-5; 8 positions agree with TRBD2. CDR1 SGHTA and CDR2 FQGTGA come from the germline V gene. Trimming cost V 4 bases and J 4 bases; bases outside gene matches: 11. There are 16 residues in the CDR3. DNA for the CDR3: TGTGCCAGCAGCTCCGGGGGGGCGGTTAAGCGAGAGACCCAGTACTTC. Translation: CASSSGGAVKRETQYF.

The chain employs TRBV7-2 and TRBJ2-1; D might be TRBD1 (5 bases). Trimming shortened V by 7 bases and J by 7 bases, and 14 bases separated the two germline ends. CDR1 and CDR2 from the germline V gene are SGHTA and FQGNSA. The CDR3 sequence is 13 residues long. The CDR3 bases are TGTGCCAGCACCAAGTGGGGCAGAAATGAGCAGTTCTTC. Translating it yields CASTKWGRNEQFF.